This T cell receptor (beta chain) was profiled in a study of memory CD4+ T cells and cytomegalovirus serostatus. Findings of the study overall: Of 150 to 200 reported CMV TCRbeta sequences, about 67 were found in memory CD4+ repertoires.

In regard to this clone: Its antigen is undetermined.

The CDR3 extends over 14 amino acids. V was clipped by 0 bases and J by 2 bases, with 9 bases between them. CDR1 and CDR2 from the germline V gene are SGHRS and YFSETQ. The assay was immunoSEQ multiplex PCR, and TCRdb's table has in-frame clones only and misses some. The data contain fewer than 75,000 clones, around 79% of them seen just once; the ten biggest clones take up 0.82%. The sort gate was single viable CD3+CD4+CD8-CD45RO+ cells for memory CD4+ T cells. CMV serostatus came from serum IgG against pp150, pp28, p38, p52. This receptor was obtained from an adult in good health and CMV-seronegative. Source material: memory CD4+ T cells from blood. The V call is TRBV5-1, the J call TRBJ2-7, with D unclear. Here the CDR3 DNA reads TGCGCCAGCAGCTTGGATGGTCAGCCCTACGAGCAGTACTTC. Translation: CASSLDGQPYEQYF.